The entry that follows covers one T cell receptor (beta chain) sequence. Its antigen is unidentified. The data were obtained in a study of type 1 regulatory T cells. One entry per CDR3 protein, called by TCRdb with MiXCR from the reads. The sample lists about 60,000 distinct CDR3 sequences, around 49% seen once, with about 2% in the top ten. This CDR3 has 17 amino acids. V was cut by 2 bases and J by 4 bases, with 18 bases left in between. Germline loops: CDR1 ENHRY, CDR2 SYGVKD. What was sequenced was cultured non-Tr1 T cells, either the whole culture or a sorted T cell fraction (not recorded which). The chain links TRBV10-3 to TRBJ2-1; D tentatively fits TRBD1 or TRBD2 (6 bases each). This TCR came from a human donor in good health. CDR3 sequence: CAISEDPGGSRYNEQFF. The CDR3 nucleotides read TGTGCCATCAGTGAGGACCCCGGGGGCAGTAGGTACAATGAGCAGTTCTTC.